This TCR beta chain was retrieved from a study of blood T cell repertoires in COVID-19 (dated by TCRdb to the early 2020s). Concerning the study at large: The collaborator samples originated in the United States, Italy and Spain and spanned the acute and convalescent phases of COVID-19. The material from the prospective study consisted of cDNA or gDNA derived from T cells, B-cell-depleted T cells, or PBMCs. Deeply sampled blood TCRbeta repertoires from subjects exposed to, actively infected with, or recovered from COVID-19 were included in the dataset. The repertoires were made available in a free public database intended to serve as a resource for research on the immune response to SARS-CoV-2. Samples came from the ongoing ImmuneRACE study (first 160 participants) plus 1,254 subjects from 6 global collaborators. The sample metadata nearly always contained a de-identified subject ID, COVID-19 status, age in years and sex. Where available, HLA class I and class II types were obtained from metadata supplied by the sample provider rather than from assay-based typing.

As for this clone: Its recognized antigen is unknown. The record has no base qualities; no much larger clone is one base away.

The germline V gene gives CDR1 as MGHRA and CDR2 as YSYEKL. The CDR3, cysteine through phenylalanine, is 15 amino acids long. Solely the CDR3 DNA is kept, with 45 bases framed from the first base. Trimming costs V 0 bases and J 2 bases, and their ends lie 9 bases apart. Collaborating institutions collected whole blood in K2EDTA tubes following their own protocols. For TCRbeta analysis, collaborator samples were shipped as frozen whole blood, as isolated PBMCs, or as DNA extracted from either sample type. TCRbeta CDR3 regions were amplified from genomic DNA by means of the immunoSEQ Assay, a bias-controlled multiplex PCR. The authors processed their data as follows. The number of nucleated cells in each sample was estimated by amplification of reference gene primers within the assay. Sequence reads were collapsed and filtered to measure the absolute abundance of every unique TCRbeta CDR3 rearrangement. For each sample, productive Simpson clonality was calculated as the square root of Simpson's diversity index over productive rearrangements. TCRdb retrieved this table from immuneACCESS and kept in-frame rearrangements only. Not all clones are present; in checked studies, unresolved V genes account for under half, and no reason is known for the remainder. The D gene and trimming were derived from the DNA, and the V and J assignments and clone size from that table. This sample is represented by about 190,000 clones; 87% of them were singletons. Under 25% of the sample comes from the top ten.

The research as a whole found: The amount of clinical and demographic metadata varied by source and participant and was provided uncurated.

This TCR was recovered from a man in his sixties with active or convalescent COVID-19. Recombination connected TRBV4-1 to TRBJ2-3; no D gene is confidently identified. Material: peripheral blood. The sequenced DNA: TGCGCCAGCAGCCAAGAATGGGCCCTCACAGATACGCAGTATTTT. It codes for CASSQEWALTDTQYF.